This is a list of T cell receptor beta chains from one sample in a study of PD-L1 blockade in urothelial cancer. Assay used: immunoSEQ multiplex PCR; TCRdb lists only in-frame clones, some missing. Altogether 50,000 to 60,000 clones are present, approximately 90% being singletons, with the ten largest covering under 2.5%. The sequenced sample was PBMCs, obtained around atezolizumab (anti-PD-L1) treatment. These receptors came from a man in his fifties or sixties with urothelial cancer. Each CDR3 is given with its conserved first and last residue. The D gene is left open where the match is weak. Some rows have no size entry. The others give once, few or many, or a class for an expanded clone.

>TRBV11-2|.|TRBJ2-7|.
CASSPPQLGREQYF
TGTGCCAGCAGCCCACCCCAGTTGGGGCGCGAGCAGTACTTC
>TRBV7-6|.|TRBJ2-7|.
CASSHLCPGIYEQYF
TGTGCCAGCAGTCATTTATGTCCGGGAATCTACGAGCAGTACTTC
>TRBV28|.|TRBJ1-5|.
CASSPRSRAGNQPQHF
TGTGCCAGCAGTCCGAGGTCCAGGGCAGGCAATCAGCCCCAGCATTTT
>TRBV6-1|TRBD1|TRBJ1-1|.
CASQDRAPEAFF
TGTGCCAGCCAGGACAGGGCCCCTGAAGCTTTCTTT
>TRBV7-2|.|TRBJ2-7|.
CASSSTGGRGSYEQYF
TGTGCCAGCAGCTCTACAGGTGGCAGGGGATCCTACGAGCAGTACTTC
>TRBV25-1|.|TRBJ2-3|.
CASSALALTQYF
TGTGCCAGCAGTGCACTAGCCCTTACGCAGTATTTT
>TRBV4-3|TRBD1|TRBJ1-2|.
CASSQPHRARGTNGYTF
TGCGCCAGCAGCCAACCTCATCGGGCCAGGGGGACCAATGGCTACACCTTC
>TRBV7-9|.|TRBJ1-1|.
CASSFQGSMNTEAFF
TGTGCCAGCAGCTTCCAGGGCTCCATGAACACTGAAGCTTTCTTT
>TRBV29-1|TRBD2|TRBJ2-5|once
CSVEGGYRGRALEETQYF
TGCAGCGTTGAGGGGGGGTATCGCGGGAGGGCCCTCGAGGAGACCCAGTACTTC
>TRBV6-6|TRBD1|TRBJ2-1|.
CASSFSGQGYNEQFF
TGTGCCAGCAGCTTCTCGGGACAGGGCTACAATGAGCAGTTCTTC
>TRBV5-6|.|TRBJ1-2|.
CASSLANYNYGYTF
TGTGCCAGCAGCTTGGCCAACTACAACTATGGCTACACCTTC